This T cell receptor beta chain stems from a study of CD8 T cells in ankylosing spondylitis. Broader study findings: The study looked at matched synovial fluid samples from ankylosing spondylitis patients. Disease-linked clones were reported to be significantly enriched there. In synovial fluid and blood from reactive arthritis, some motif variants were previously reported.

This clonotype was counted ten times or more. What it binds is not known. TCRdb reprocessed the 5' RACE reads with MiXCR, giving one entry per CDR3 protein. This table holds a few hundred thousand distinct CDR3 sequences, roughly a quarter found once. The sample was blood, either unsorted or a sorted T cell fraction (not recorded which). The receptor comes from a male donor with ankylosing spondylitis or in good health (not recorded which).

Written as DNA, the CDR3 is TGTGCCAGCTCAAGGGACCAAACATACAATGAGCAGTTCTTC. Translated: CASSRDQTYNEQFF. The V and J genes are TRBV18 and TRBJ2-1, with D possibly called TRBD1 or TRBD2 (5 bases each). CDR1 KGHSH and CDR2 LQKENI come from the germline V gene. CDR3 length: 14 amino acids. V shed 5 bases and J shed 4 bases, with 12 bases lying between them.